This TCR beta chain was recovered during a study of a mutant IDH1 vaccine in newly diagnosed glioma. For the study at large: Eight vaccinations went to patients in weeks 1, 3, 5, 7, 11, 15, 19, 23. Vaccination started 4-6 weeks after radiotherapy alone, or with temozolomide cycles.

The time point was: week 23, last vaccination. Each dose of the vaccine consisted of 300 ug of mutant IDH1 20-mer peptide, with topical imiquimod. New WHO grade 3 or 4 astrocytomas that were IDH1-mutant and ATRX-lost occurred in the donors. This clone was seen more than once but under ten times. The target antigen is unknown. The length of the CDR3 is 11 residues. The germline V gene has CDR1 SQVTM and CDR2 ANQGSEA. Between the trimmed V and J ends, which lost 6 bases and 6 bases, there was a span of 11 bases. Whole-study results and caveats: Researchers report vaccine-induced immune responses in 93.3% of patients.

Sequenced by immunoSEQ multiplex PCR; TCRdb stores in-frame clones only, minus some. The data hold just over 65,000 clones, with approximately 80% observed a single time. The sequenced sample was PBMCs, obtained from a glioma patient whose treatment included an IDH1 peptide vaccine. This chain joins TRBV29-1 and TRBJ1-1; D is unresolved. The source of this sequence is a man younger than 35 with glioma. CDR3 region: CSVQPHAEAFF. CDR3 bases: TGCAGCGTCCAACCGCATGCTGAAGCTTTCTTT.